Listed below are T cell receptor beta chains from one sample, sequenced in a study of blood T cells in healthy people across ages. MiXCR, applied by TCRdb to the 5' RACE reads, yields one record per CDR3 protein. The table lists around 1,900,000 distinct CDR3 sequences, about two fifths of them singletons, with 23% in the top ten. The sequencing input was blood. The receptors come from a human donor in good health. Each CDR3 is given with its conserved first and last residue. The D gene is left open where the match is weak. The size of a clone is reported for some rows only, either as once, few or many, or as a class for expanded clones.

cdr3_nt: TGTGCTAGTGGTCCCACAGAGACCTACGAGCAGTACTTC; cdr3_aa: CASGPTETYEQYF; cdr3_length: 13; j_call: TRBJ2-7; v_call: TRBV12-5; clone_size: .; d_call: .
cdr3_nt: TGCAGCGTTGAAGGGGCGCAGGGGAATTGGGAGACCCAGTACTTC; cdr3_aa: CSVEGAQGNWETQYF; cdr3_length: 15; j_call: TRBJ2-5; v_call: TRBV29-1; clone_size: .; d_call: .
cdr3_nt: TGTGCCAGCAGTGCGGGGTTGGCCCCTGCCGAAAAACTGTTTTTT; cdr3_aa: CASSAGLAPAEKLFF; cdr3_length: 15; j_call: TRBJ1-4; v_call: TRBV7-2; clone_size: .; d_call: .
cdr3_nt: TGTGCCAGCAGTTACTCCGATGGGGACTATCCCTACGAACAGTACTTC; cdr3_aa: CASSYSDGDYPYEQYF; cdr3_length: 16; j_call: TRBJ2-7; v_call: TRBV6-5; clone_size: .; d_call: TRBD2
cdr3_nt: TGTGCCAGCAGTCGGGCTAATTCACCCCTCCACTTT; cdr3_aa: CASSRANSPLHF; cdr3_length: 12; j_call: TRBJ1-6; v_call: TRBV7-2; clone_size: .; d_call: .
cdr3_nt: TGTGCCAGCAGTACAGGGGTCTACTATGGCTACACCTTC; cdr3_aa: CASSTGVYYGYTF; cdr3_length: 13; j_call: TRBJ1-2; v_call: TRBV27; clone_size: few; d_call: TRBD1
cdr3_nt: TGTGCCAGCAGCTTAGTCCCACCTCTGGGCGGGGGAGCTTACAATGAGCAGTTCTTC; cdr3_aa: CASSLVPPLGGGAYNEQFF; cdr3_length: 19; j_call: TRBJ2-1; v_call: TRBV11-2; clone_size: .; d_call: TRBD2
cdr3_nt: TGTGCCAGCAGCCCAACCCGGGACTTTACAGATACGCAGTATTTT; cdr3_aa: CASSPTRDFTDTQYF; cdr3_length: 15; j_call: TRBJ2-3; v_call: TRBV7-2; clone_size: .; d_call: .
cdr3_nt: TGTGCCAGCAGCACACCGGGACAGAGGAAAGGGGCCAACGTCCTGACTTTC; cdr3_aa: CASSTPGQRKGANVLTF; cdr3_length: 17; j_call: TRBJ2-6; v_call: TRBV21-1; clone_size: .; d_call: .
cdr3_nt: TGTGCTAGTGGTTTGGCCCTACATACGCAGTATTTT; cdr3_aa: CASGLALHTQYF; cdr3_length: 12; j_call: TRBJ2-3; v_call: TRBV12-5; clone_size: .; d_call: .
cdr3_nt: TGCAGTGCTACTGGAGCGGACCCTGGAGATACGCAGTATTTT; cdr3_aa: CSATGADPGDTQYF; cdr3_length: 14; j_call: TRBJ2-3; v_call: TRBV20-1; clone_size: .; d_call: .
cdr3_nt: TGCAGTGCTAGAAACTGGGGGGGCCAGGAGACCCAGTACTTC; cdr3_aa: CSARNWGGQETQYF; cdr3_length: 14; j_call: TRBJ2-5; v_call: TRBV20-1; clone_size: .; d_call: .
cdr3_nt: TGCGCCAGCAGCCCGGTTTTAGGGACAGCCGTCGAGCAGTACTTC; cdr3_aa: CASSPVLGTAVEQYF; cdr3_length: 15; j_call: TRBJ2-7; v_call: TRBV5-1; clone_size: .; d_call: TRBD1
cdr3_nt: TGCAGTGCTAGACCCCACCTCTCGGGCTACGAGCAGTACTTC; cdr3_aa: CSARPHLSGYEQYF; cdr3_length: 14; j_call: TRBJ2-7; v_call: TRBV20-1; clone_size: .; d_call: .
cdr3_nt: TGTGCCAGCAGCTTAGACGAACTGGGCTACGAGCAGTACTTC; cdr3_aa: CASSLDELGYEQYF; cdr3_length: 14; j_call: TRBJ2-7; v_call: TRBV7-9; clone_size: .; d_call: .
cdr3_nt: TGTGCCAGCAGCTTAAAAGATCGGGCGCAGTATTTT; cdr3_aa: CASSLKDRAQYF; cdr3_length: 12; j_call: TRBJ2-3; v_call: TRBV7-9; clone_size: .; d_call: .
cdr3_nt: TGTGCCACTGGCTTAGCGGGGGTCGAGCAGTACTTC; cdr3_aa: CATGLAGVEQYF; cdr3_length: 12; j_call: TRBJ2-7; v_call: TRBV6-1; clone_size: .; d_call: TRBD2
cdr3_nt: TGTGCCACCAGACAGACCAATCAGCCCCAGCATTTT; cdr3_aa: CATRQTNQPQHF; cdr3_length: 12; j_call: TRBJ1-5; v_call: TRBV24-1; clone_size: few; d_call: .
cdr3_nt: TGTGCCAGCAGTTATAGACTAGCGAGATGGGAGACCCAGTACTTC; cdr3_aa: CASSYRLARWETQYF; cdr3_length: 15; j_call: TRBJ2-5; v_call: TRBV6-5; clone_size: .; d_call: TRBD2
cdr3_nt: TGTGCCAGCAGCTTAGCGCCTGTTCGTCCAACTAATGAAAAACGGTTTTTT; cdr3_aa: CASSLAPVRPTNEKRFF; cdr3_length: 17; j_call: TRBJ1-4; v_call: TRBV7-2; clone_size: .; d_call: .
cdr3_nt: TGCGCCAGCAGCCAGCGGCGAGGCGGAAACATTCAGTACTTC; cdr3_aa: CASSQRRGGNIQYF; cdr3_length: 14; j_call: TRBJ2-4; v_call: TRBV4-3; clone_size: .; d_call: .
cdr3_nt: TGTGCCAGCAGCTTAACCGGGACAGGGGTAGAAGGCTACACCTTC; cdr3_aa: CASSLTGTGVEGYTF; cdr3_length: 15; j_call: TRBJ1-2; v_call: TRBV7-3; clone_size: few; d_call: TRBD1
cdr3_nt: TGCGCCAGCACCCTGACCCCGGGAACGGAGGCTTTCTTT; cdr3_aa: CASTLTPGTEAFF; cdr3_length: 13; j_call: TRBJ1-1; v_call: TRBV4-1; clone_size: .; d_call: .
cdr3_nt: TGTGCCAGCAGCGCGGGACTAGGATCGGATACGCAGTATTTT; cdr3_aa: CASSAGLGSDTQYF; cdr3_length: 14; j_call: TRBJ2-3; v_call: TRBV13; clone_size: few; d_call: TRBD2
cdr3_nt: TGTGCCAGCAGCTTGGGTGTCGGTCAGACCTTGTACTTC; cdr3_aa: CASSLGVGQTLYF; cdr3_length: 13; j_call: TRBJ2-4; v_call: TRBV5-6; clone_size: few; d_call: .
cdr3_nt: TGTGCCAGTAGTGTCGCCCCGGGTCCTTATGAAGCTTTCTTT; cdr3_aa: CASSVAPGPYEAFF; cdr3_length: 14; j_call: TRBJ1-1; v_call: TRBV19; clone_size: .; d_call: .
cdr3_nt: TGTGCCAGCAGCTTAAGAGGGGTGGCTAGCACAGATACGCAGTATTTT; cdr3_aa: CASSLRGVASTDTQYF; cdr3_length: 16; j_call: TRBJ2-3; v_call: TRBV7-2; clone_size: .; d_call: .
cdr3_nt: TGTGCCAGCTCCGCCGGGACAGGGAATAATGGCTACACCTTC; cdr3_aa: CASSAGTGNNGYTF; cdr3_length: 14; j_call: TRBJ1-2; v_call: TRBV18; clone_size: few; d_call: TRBD1
cdr3_nt: TGTGCCAGGGGGGAGCAGGGCCATACGGGGCAGTACTTC; cdr3_aa: CARGEQGHTGQYF; cdr3_length: 13; j_call: TRBJ2-4; v_call: TRBV2; clone_size: .; d_call: .
cdr3_nt: TGTGCCAGCAGCTTAGGCCGGGACAGGTCCCACGAGCAGTACTTC; cdr3_aa: CASSLGRDRSHEQYF; cdr3_length: 15; j_call: TRBJ2-7; v_call: TRBV7-9; clone_size: .; d_call: TRBD1
cdr3_nt: TGTGCCAGCAAAAGAGGGGTCTACGAGCAGTACTTC; cdr3_aa: CASKRGVYEQYF; cdr3_length: 12; j_call: TRBJ2-7; v_call: TRBV7-2; clone_size: few; d_call: .
cdr3_nt: TGTGCCAGCAGAGGGCAGCCGAATAGTCATACGCAGTATTTT; cdr3_aa: CASRGQPNSHTQYF; cdr3_length: 14; j_call: TRBJ2-3; v_call: TRBV27; clone_size: few; d_call: .
cdr3_nt: TGTGCCAGCAGCGTAGTCGGGACTCCTAGCCGCACAGATACGCAGTATTTT; cdr3_aa: CASSVVGTPSRTDTQYF; cdr3_length: 17; j_call: TRBJ2-3; v_call: TRBV9; clone_size: .; d_call: .
cdr3_nt: TGTGCCAGCACCACCCTGGGAGCGGAAGTGAGCACAGATACGCAGTATTTT; cdr3_aa: CASTTLGAEVSTDTQYF; cdr3_length: 17; j_call: TRBJ2-3; v_call: TRBV12-3/TRBV12-4; clone_size: once; d_call: .
cdr3_nt: TGTGCCAGCAGTGAAAATCGGGCAGGGGCTGGCTACACCTTC; cdr3_aa: CASSENRAGAGYTF; cdr3_length: 14; j_call: TRBJ1-2; v_call: TRBV2; clone_size: .; d_call: .
cdr3_nt: TGCGCCAGCAGCCCCGGACTCGGAGGGGGCATTCAGTACTTC; cdr3_aa: CASSPGLGGGIQYF; cdr3_length: 14; j_call: TRBJ2-4; v_call: TRBV5-1; clone_size: .; d_call: .
cdr3_nt: TGTGCCAGCCGGGACAGGGTGACCTACGAGCAGTACTTC; cdr3_aa: CASRDRVTYEQYF; cdr3_length: 13; j_call: TRBJ2-7; v_call: TRBV19; clone_size: few; d_call: TRBD1
cdr3_nt: TGTGCCAGCAGTTTATTGGCCGGTTTAGGGGTGACGGAGGGCTACACCTTC; cdr3_aa: CASSLLAGLGVTEGYTF; cdr3_length: 17; j_call: TRBJ1-2; v_call: TRBV28; clone_size: few; d_call: .
cdr3_nt: TGTGCCAGCAGTGGATCATGGGGGGCCGGCAATGAGCAGTTCTTC; cdr3_aa: CASSGSWGAGNEQFF; cdr3_length: 15; j_call: TRBJ2-1; v_call: TRBV6-2/TRBV6-3; clone_size: .; d_call: .
cdr3_nt: TGTGCCAGCAGCTTAGCGGGACACGAACCCAGGTCCTACGAGCAGTACTTC; cdr3_aa: CASSLAGHEPRSYEQYF; cdr3_length: 17; j_call: TRBJ2-7; v_call: TRBV7-9; clone_size: .; d_call: .
cdr3_nt: TGCAGCGTTGATTATGGGGCGGGCACAGATACGCAGTATTTT; cdr3_aa: CSVDYGAGTDTQYF; cdr3_length: 14; j_call: TRBJ2-3; v_call: TRBV29-1; clone_size: .; d_call: .
cdr3_nt: TGTGCCAGCAGTGACCCGTCCAGCTGGAATGAGCAGTTCTTC; cdr3_aa: CASSDPSSWNEQFF; cdr3_length: 14; j_call: TRBJ2-1; v_call: TRBV25-1; clone_size: .; d_call: .